Each of the 17 T cell receptor beta chains below was sequenced from the same sample in a study of T cell changes during pregnancy in multiple sclerosis. TCRdb's copy holds only in-frame clones and misses some; the assay was immunoSEQ multiplex PCR. The sample holds about 48,000 clones, 92% seen once. Sequencing used CD4+ T cells from peripheral blood mononuclear cells, obtained in the second trimester of pregnancy. These receptors all stem from a female donor in good health, enrolled as a control in a pregnancy study.

V usage is TRBV11-2 and J usage is TRBJ1-4, with TRBD1 identical over 7 bases. The CDR3 has 16 amino acids. V shed 2 bases, J shed 4 bases, and the junction held 7 bases outside the gene matches. The V gene's germline CDR1 is SGHAT and CDR2 FQNNGV. This CDR3 is CASSLKRTGINEKLFF. The DNA of the CDR3 is TGTGCCAGCAGCTTAAAACGGACAGGCATTAATGAAAAACTGTTTTTT.

This chain uses TRBV7-3 with TRBJ2-1; 14 bases fit TRBD2. Germline V CDR1 and CDR2: SGHTA, FQGTGA. V was clipped by 2 bases and J by 4 bases; unmatched bases: 10. The CDR3 is made up of 19 amino acids. CDR3 sequence (DNA): TGTGCCAGCAGCTTAGATTTCGGGACTAGCGGGAGCGAATACAATGAGCAGTTCTTC. As protein: CASSLDFGTSGSEYNEQFF.

This chain uses TRBV18 with TRBJ2-5; D gene uncertain. Germline loops: CDR1 KGHSH, CDR2 LQKENI. The ends were cut back, 3 bases at V and 7 bases at J, with 12 bases in the middle. The CDR3 loop spans 13 amino acids. CDR3 in amino acids: CASSPSPSGTQYF. Written as DNA, the CDR3 is TGTGCCAGCTCACCGTCCCCGTCCGGGACCCAGTACTTC. The full variable domain, completed using reference TRBV18 and TRBJ2-5, is NAGVMQNPRHLVRRRGQEARLRCSPMKGHSHVYWYRQLPEEGLKFMVYLQKENIIDESGMPKERFSAEFPKEGPSILRIQQVVRGDSAAYFCASSPSPSGTQYFGPGTRLLVL.

The CDR3 DNA follows: TGTGCCAGTAGTATACGTCTAGCGGGTAACACAGATACGCAGTATTTT. This translates into CASSIRLAGNTDTQYF. The chain employs TRBV19 and TRBJ2-3; 8 bases map to TRBD2. The trim removed 2 bases at V and 2 bases at J, leaving 6 bases unmatched. The CDR3 extends over 16 amino acids. Germline V gene sequence: CDR1 LNHDA, CDR2 SQIVND (reference sequence).

The chain recombines TRBV5-1 with TRBJ1-1; possible D gene TRBD1, 5 bases. V was pared by 0 bases and J by 6 bases, with 12 bases between. Per the germline V gene, CDR1 is SGHRS and CDR2 is YFSETQ. The CDR3 sequence is 14 residues long. The CDR3 sequence: CASSLASGIAEAFF. The DNA of the CDR3 is TGCGCCAGCAGCTTGGCCTCAGGGATTGCTGAAGCTTTCTTT.

The count of this clone is one. V usage is TRBV19 and J usage is TRBJ2-2, with a possible D match to TRBD2 (6 bases). Germline-derived CDR1 and CDR2 are LNHDA and SQIVND (reference sequence). V lost 3 bases to trimming and J lost 5 bases, with 19 bases between them. The CDR3 is 17 amino acids. This chain's CDR3 is CASSIFGGRGGTGELFF. As DNA, the CDR3 is TGTGCCAGTAGTATCTTCGGGGGTAGGGGTGGAACCGGGGAGCTGTTTTTT.

V usage is TRBV28 and J usage is TRBJ1-2; D uncertain. The CDR3 totals 12 residues. The V gene's germline CDR1 is MDHEN and CDR2 SYDVKM. V was trimmed by 3 bases and J by 5 bases, leaving 7 bases between them. In nucleotides, the CDR3 is TGTGCCAGCAGTTTTGTGGAGTATGGCTACACCTTC. Translating gives CASSFVEYGYTF.

V and J are TRBV4-1 and TRBJ2-3; D perhaps matches TRBD1 (7 bases). V dropped 2 bases and J dropped 10 bases, with 19 bases sitting between them. Germline CDR1 is MGHRA and CDR2 is YSYEKL. This CDR3 spans 15 amino acids. CDR3 nucleotides: TGCGCCAGCAGCCAAACGGGAGAGGGGGCGTCTCCGCAGTATTTT. As protein: CASSQTGEGASPQYF.

The rearrangement uses TRBV5-6 and TRBJ1-2, with D perhaps TRBD1 (6 bases). V dropped 8 bases and J dropped 8 bases, with 16 bases sitting between them. Germline loops: CDR1 SGHDT, CDR2 YYEEEE. The CDR3 covers 12 residues. The CDR3 DNA sequence: TGTGCCAGTAACAGGGTAGGTCACGGCTACACCTTC. Translation gives CASNRVGHGYTF. The whole variable domain, remainder taken from reference TRBV5-6 and TRBJ1-2, is DAGVTQSPTHLIKTRGQQVTLRCSPKSGHDTVSWYQQALGQGPQFIFQYYEEEERQRGNFPDRFSGHQFPNYSSELNVNALLLGDSALYLCASNRVGHGYTFGSGTRLTVV.

The chain links TRBV5-1 to TRBJ1-4; TRBD1 matches 8 bases. The CDR3 runs 16 residues. Losses at the gene ends were 3 bases for V and 2 bases for J; bases not matched to a gene: 6. CDR1 and CDR2 from the germline V gene are SGHRS and YFSETQ. The CDR3 protein is CASSSRWDRTNEKLFF. In DNA, the CDR3 is TGCGCCAGCAGCTCGAGATGGGACAGGACTAATGAAAAACTGTTTTTT.

About this clone: At one end, the junction sequence differs from germline, possibly due to a read error. The chain combines TRBV27 with TRBJ1-1; no firm D call. CDR1 is MNHEY, CDR2 SMNVEV, per germline (reference sequence). This CDR3 contains 12 residues. The CDR3 region has the DNA TGTGCCAGCAGTCTGACCGGCCAGCCGACTGCCTTT. The encoded protein is CASSLTGQPTAF.

V is TRBV27 and J is TRBJ1-4, with TRBD1 matching 7 bases. The CDR3 length is 15 residues. The germline gives CDR1 MNHEY, CDR2 SMNVEV (reference sequence). Germline trimming cut 3 bases from V and 4 bases from J; bases unmatched to any gene: 5. For the CDR3, the DNA is TGTGCCAGCAGTTTGTGGGGACAGAATAATGAAAAACTGTTTTTT. Its protein is CASSLWGQNNEKLFF.

This chain uses TRBV5-1 with TRBJ1-6; 7 bases fit TRBD1. Germline V gene sequence: CDR1 SGHRS, CDR2 YFSETQ. V shed 4 bases and J 6 bases; nucleotides not matched to a gene: 4. The CDR3 contains 14 residues. DNA of the CDR3: TGCGCCAGCAGCGTTCGACAGGGTAATTCACCCCTCCACTTT. This gives the protein CASSVRQGNSPLHF.

The chain joins TRBV11-2 to TRBJ2-2; D not resolved. Germline CDR1 and CDR2: SGHAT and FQNNGV. The V end lost 1 base, the J end lost 3 bases, and 18 bases lay between the germline ends. The CDR3 runs to 18 residues. Written as DNA, the CDR3 is TGTGCCAGCAGCTTAGTACGCGACAACCCCGAATACACCGGGGAGCTGTTTTTT. Translated: CASSLVRDNPEYTGELFF.

The CDR3 is CASSAQGFTNEKLFF. The CDR3 DNA follows: TGTGCCAGTAGTGCACAGGGGTTCACTAATGAAAAACTGTTTTTT. The chain carries TRBV19 and TRBJ1-4, with 7 bases lining up with TRBD1. The junction had 5 bases not matched to a gene; V was cut back by 5 bases and J by 2 bases. This CDR3 comprises 15 residues. The germline CDR1 and CDR2 sequences are LNHDA and SQIVND (reference sequence).

The chain joins TRBV11-2 to TRBJ2-1, with 11 positions matching TRBD2. CDR1 and CDR2 (germline): SGHAT, FQNNGV. This CDR3 contains 16 residues. J lost 7 bases, V lost 6 bases, and 11 bases had no gene match. The CDR3 DNA sequence: TGTGCCAGCAGTCCAATGACTAGCGGGATTAGTAATGAGCAGTTCTTC. Its translation: CASSPMTSGISNEQFF.

The chain couples TRBV5-5 to TRBJ1-6; possibly TRBD1 for D (6 bases). V lost 0 bases to trimming and J lost 9 bases, with 13 bases between them. Germline V lookup: CDR1 SGHKS, CDR2 YYEKEE (reference sequence). The CDR3 runs 15 residues. The CDR3 loop reads CASSLEGQTISPLHF. The CDR3 region has the DNA TGTGCCAGCAGCTTGGAAGGACAGACGATTTCACCCCTCCACTTT. Based on the CDR3 plus reference TRBV5-5 and TRBJ1-6, the full variable domain is DAGVTQSPTHLIKTRGQQVTLRCSPISGHKSVSWYQQVLGQGPQFIFQYYEKEERGRGNFPDRFSARQFPNYSSELNVNALLLGDSALYLCASSLEGQTISPLHFGNGTRLTVT.